This TCR beta chain originates from a study of shared clonotypes between healthy human individuals. General study results and limits: Clonotype sharing across several donors was observed for around 5% of naive CD4 clonotypes. Generation of non-shared clonotypes was less probable than generation of clonotypes shared by all four donors.

CDR3 length: 11 amino acids. Germline CDR1 is MGHDK and CDR2 is SYGVNS. V lost 4 bases and J 3 bases, leaving 4 bases between the germline ends. With regard to this clone: Its specificity is unknown. The same CDR3 can be traced to other DNA sequences in this sample.

TCRdb's table, derived via immunoSEQ multiplex PCR, lists solely in-frame clones and lacks some. The sample includes about 2.4 million clones, 80% to 95% of them seen just once. The sequenced material came from naive CD4+ T cells from PBMCs. The sample's subset: CD45RA+ positively selected. This clonotype was obtained from a young man in good health. Some clones in this sample may be carry-over from other donors' samples. The genes are TRBV25-1 and TRBJ2-7; the D is unclear. The CDR3 loop reads CASSGYYEQYF. In nucleotides, the CDR3 is TGTGCCAGCAGTGGCTACTACGAGCAGTACTTC.